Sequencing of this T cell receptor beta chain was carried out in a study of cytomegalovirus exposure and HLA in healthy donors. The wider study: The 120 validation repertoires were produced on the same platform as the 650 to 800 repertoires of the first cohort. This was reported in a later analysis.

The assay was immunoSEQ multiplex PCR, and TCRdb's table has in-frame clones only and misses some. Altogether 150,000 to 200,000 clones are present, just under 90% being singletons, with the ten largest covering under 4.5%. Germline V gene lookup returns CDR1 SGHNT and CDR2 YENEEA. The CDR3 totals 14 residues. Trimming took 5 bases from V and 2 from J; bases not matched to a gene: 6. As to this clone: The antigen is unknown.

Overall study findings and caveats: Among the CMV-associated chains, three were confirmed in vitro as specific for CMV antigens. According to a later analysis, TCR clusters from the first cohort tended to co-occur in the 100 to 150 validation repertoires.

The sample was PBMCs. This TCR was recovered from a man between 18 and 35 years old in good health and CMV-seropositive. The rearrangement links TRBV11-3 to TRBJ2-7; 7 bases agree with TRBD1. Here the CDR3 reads CASSPDRDTYEQYF. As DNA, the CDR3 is TGTGCCAGCAGCCCAGACAGGGACACCTACGAGCAGTACTTC.